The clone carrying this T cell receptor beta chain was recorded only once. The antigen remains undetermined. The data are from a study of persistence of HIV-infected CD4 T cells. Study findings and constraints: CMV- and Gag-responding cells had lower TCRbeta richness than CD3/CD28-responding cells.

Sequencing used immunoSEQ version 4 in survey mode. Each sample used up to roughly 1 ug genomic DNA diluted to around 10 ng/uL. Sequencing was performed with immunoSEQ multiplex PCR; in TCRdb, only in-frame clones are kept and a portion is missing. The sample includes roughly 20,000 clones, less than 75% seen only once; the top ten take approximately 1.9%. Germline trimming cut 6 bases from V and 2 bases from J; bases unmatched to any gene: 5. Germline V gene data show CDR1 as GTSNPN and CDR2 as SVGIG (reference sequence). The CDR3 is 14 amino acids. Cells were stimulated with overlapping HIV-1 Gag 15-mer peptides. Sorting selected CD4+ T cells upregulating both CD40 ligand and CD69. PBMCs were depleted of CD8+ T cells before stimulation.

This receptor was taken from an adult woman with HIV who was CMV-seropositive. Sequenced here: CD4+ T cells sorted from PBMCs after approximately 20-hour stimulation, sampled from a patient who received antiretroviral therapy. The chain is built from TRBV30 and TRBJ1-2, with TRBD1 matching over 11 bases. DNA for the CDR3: TGTGCCTGCGGACAGGGGGCGTCAAACTATGGCTACACCTTC. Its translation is CACGQGASNYGYTF.